These T cell receptor beta chains were read from a single sample in a study of shared clonotypes between healthy human individuals. Clones were sequenced by immunoSEQ multiplex PCR, and TCRdb holds only the in-frame ones, with some missing. Altogether 600,000 to 700,000 clones are present, 55% to 85% being singletons, with the ten largest covering 1.5% to 2%. Input material: memory CD4+ T cells sorted from blood. Every receptor here comes from a woman aged 25 to 45 in good health. CDR3s include the opening cysteine and the closing phenylalanine or tryptophan. The D gene is left open where the match is weak. The size field is filled for only some rows; it gives once, few, many or a size class.

D	V	size	J	DNA	CDR3
TRBD1	TRBV27	NA	TRBJ2-5	TGTGCCAGCAGACAACAGGGGGCAGGAGAGACCCAGTACTTC	CASRQQGAGETQYF
NA	TRBV4-1	once	TRBJ1-5	TGCGCCAGCAGCCAGCCCGGCGGCCAGTATAGCAATCAGCCCCAGCATTTT	CASSQPGGQYSNQPQHF
NA	TRBV10-3	once	TRBJ1-1	TGTGCCATCAGCGCTAGGGCTGGGGATGGGACTGAAGCTTTCTTT	CAISARAGDGTEAFF
TRBD2	TRBV6-4	NA	TRBJ2-1	TGTGCCAGCAGTGACGGGGCTGGCGGGAGACGTGATGAGCAGTTCTTC	CASSDGAGGRRDEQFF
NA	TRBV7-9	NA	TRBJ2-7	TGTGCCAGCAGCTGGCACCTTTACGAGCAGTACTTC	CASSWHLYEQYF
NA	TRBV11-1	NA	TRBJ2-7	TGTGCCAGCAGCTTAGCGCCGTCTAACGAGCAGTACTTC	CASSLAPSNEQYF
NA	TRBV7-9	once	TRBJ2-2	TGTGCCAGCAGCCTCCCCCGGGACCGCACCGGGGAGCTGTTTTTT	CASSLPRDRTGELFF
NA	TRBV28	NA	TRBJ2-7	TGTGCCACCCATTCCCTGGGGGCGGGGCCCTACGAGCAGTACTTC	CATHSLGAGPYEQYF
TRBD1	TRBV14	NA	TRBJ1-2	TGTGCCAGCGGGGACAGTACCTATGGCTACACCTTC	CASGDSTYGYTF
NA	TRBV7-8	few	TRBJ1-2	TGTGCCAGCAGCCCCCGGACTAGTGTTGGCTACACCTTC	CASSPRTSVGYTF
NA	TRBV6-5	NA	TRBJ1-2	TGTGCCAGCAGTCTCAATCCGGGGGTATATGGCTACACCTTC	CASSLNPGVYGYTF
TRBD1	TRBV10-1	once	TRBJ1-5	TGCGCCAGCAGAAACTTCCGGGACAGGGGGTTCTTTAGCAATCAGCCCCAGCATTTT	CASRNFRDRGFFSNQPQHF
NA	TRBV15	NA	TRBJ1-4	TGTGCCACCAGCGGTAGGCATGAAAAACTGTTTTTT	CATSGRHEKLFF
NA	TRBV6-5	NA	TRBJ1-5	TGTGCCAGCAGTTCCGAGGGGGGTAGGGGCAATCAGCCCCAGCATTTT	CASSSEGGRGNQPQHF
NA	TRBV2	NA	TRBJ2-3	TGTGCCAGCAGTTCGAGGGAAACAGATACGCAGTATTTT	CASSSRETDTQYF
TRBD1	TRBV28	NA	TRBJ2-7	TGTGCCAGCAGATCGCCCGGGACAGGGACCTACGAGCAGTACTTC	CASRSPGTGTYEQYF
NA	TRBV19	NA	TRBJ2-3	TGTGCCAGTACCCCCAGGGGTACAGATACGCAGTATTTT	CASTPRGTDTQYF
NA	TRBV18	NA	TRBJ1-2	TGTGCCAGCTCACCTCCTGGAACTAGCTACTATGGCTACACCTTC	CASSPPGTSYYGYTF
NA	TRBV15	few	TRBJ1-5	TGTGCCACCAGCAGAGATCGACACCGCAATCAGCCCCAGCATTTT	CATSRDRHRNQPQHF
NA	TRBV6-5	once	TRBJ1-2	TGTGCCAGCAGTTACTCGCCTAGAACTTATGGCTACACCTTC	CASSYSPRTYGYTF
TRBD1	TRBV6-1	NA	TRBJ1-2	TGTGCCAGCGAGACAGGGAAAATTCCTAACTATGGCTACACCTTC	CASETGKIPNYGYTF
NA	TRBV7-3	NA	TRBJ2-3	TGTGCCAGCAGCTTAACGTTGGGCTACACAGATACGCAGTATTTT	CASSLTLGYTDTQYF
NA	TRBV15	NA	TRBJ1-4	TGTGCCACCAGCCGCCCAAGGGGGGAGGGAGAAAAACTGTTTTTT	CATSRPRGEGEKLFF
NA	TRBV14	few	TRBJ2-1	TGTGCCAGCAGCCAAGACTACTACAATGAGCAGTTCTTC	CASSQDYYNEQFF
TRBD1	TRBV11-2	NA	TRBJ1-1	TGTGCCAGCAGCTTGCAGGGGGAGATTGAAGCTTTCTTT	CASSLQGEIEAFF
NA	TRBV30	few	TRBJ1-5	TGTGCCTGGAGTGTACTAGCTTATAGGGATCAGCCCCAGCATTTT	CAWSVLAYRDQPQHF
NA	TRBV15	few	TRBJ1-2	TGTGCCACCAGCAGAGATCTCGCTTCTGGGGGGTTCGGCTATGGCTACACCTTC	CATSRDLASGGFGYGYTF
NA	TRBV20-1	few	TRBJ2-7	TGCAGTGCTAGGAGATCCTACGAGCAGTACTTC	CSARRSYEQYF
NA	TRBV7-9	NA	TRBJ2-3	TGTGCCAGCAGCGGGGACTTTTCCACACCAGATACGCAGTATTTT	CASSGDFSTPDTQYF
TRBD2	TRBV28	NA	TRBJ2-1	TGTGCCAGCAGCTTCCTATCGGGGGGGTACAATGAGCAGTTCTTC	CASSFLSGGYNEQFF
NA	TRBV7-6	many	TRBJ2-1	TGTGCCAGCAGCTTATACCCGGGCCGGCAGAATGAGCAGTTCTTC	CASSLYPGRQNEQFF
NA	TRBV5-4	few	TRBJ1-2	TGTGCCAGCAGCTTGGGAGGACAGTATGGCTACACCTTC	CASSLGGQYGYTF
NA	TRBV5-4	NA	TRBJ1-4	TGTGCCAGCAGCTTGGTGGCGGGCAACGCTAATGAAAAACTGTTTTTT	CASSLVAGNANEKLFF
TRBD2	TRBV6-5	NA	TRBJ2-1	TGTGCCAGCAGTAAACGGACTAGCGGGAGAAATGAGCAGTTCTTC	CASSKRTSGRNEQFF
NA	TRBV5-1	many	TRBJ1-4	TGCGCCAGCAGCTTGGGTCTGGAGAATGAAAAACTGTTTTTT	CASSLGLENEKLFF
NA	TRBV19	many	TRBJ2-7	TGTGCCAGTAGGTCAGGGGTTGAGCAGTACTTC	CASRSGVEQYF
NA	TRBV5-6	NA	TRBJ2-1	TGTGCCAGCAGCTTGGTATTGGCTAACTCCTACAATGAGCAGTTCTTC	CASSLVLANSYNEQFF
TRBD1	TRBV28	NA	TRBJ2-7	TGTGCCACCACGGACAGGACAGGGATAATCCTGGCCTACGAGCAGTACTTC	CATTDRTGIILAYEQYF
NA	TRBV27	NA	TRBJ2-1	TGTGCCAGCAGTTCGCCCTTTAATGAGCAGTTCTTC	CASSSPFNEQFF
TRBD1	TRBV6-1	NA	TRBJ2-3	TGTGCCAGCAGTGGGGACAGGGTGGAAGATACGCAGTATTTT	CASSGDRVEDTQYF
TRBD2	TRBV28	NA	TRBJ2-1	TGTGCCAGCAGTCTTGGGAGGGACTACAATGAGCAGTTCTTC	CASSLGRDYNEQFF
TRBD2	TRBV2	NA	TRBJ2-7	TGTGCCAGCAGCAAAGGGACTAGCGGGAGGTCCTACGAGCAGTACTTC	CASSKGTSGRSYEQYF
TRBD1	TRBV5-1	NA	TRBJ2-3	TGCGCCAGCAGCTTTGGGACAGGAGCGAATACGCAGTATTTT	CASSFGTGANTQYF
NA	TRBV19	NA	TRBJ1-4	TGTGCCAGTAGTCCATTAGTTCCCGGGGAAAAACTGTTTTTT	CASSPLVPGEKLFF
NA	TRBV6-5	NA	TRBJ1-5	TGTGCCAGCAAGGGGGAGGGCAATCAGCCCCAGCATTTT	CASKGEGNQPQHF
NA	TRBV10-1	NA	TRBJ2-5	TGCGCCAGCAGTGACCCGTGGGAGACCCAGTACTTC	CASSDPWETQYF
TRBD2	TRBV11-2	NA	TRBJ2-2	TGTGCCAGCAGCTTAGTGGCTAGCGGAAACACCGGGGAGCTGTTTTTT	CASSLVASGNTGELFF
NA	TRBV14	NA	TRBJ1-2	TGTGCCAGCAGCCAGGGACGCTTAGGCTACACCTTC	CASSQGRLGYTF
NA	TRBV28	NA	TRBJ1-2	TGTGCCAGCAGTTCAGAGGGCTACACCTTC	CASSSEGYTF
TRBD1	TRBV7-9	NA	TRBJ2-7	TGTGCCAGCAGCCAAGTCGGGACAGGGGCCTACGAGCAGTACTTC	CASSQVGTGAYEQYF
NA	TRBV7-2	NA	TRBJ2-3	TGTGCCAGCAGCGGCTACAGGAGCACAGATACGCAGTATTTT	CASSGYRSTDTQYF
TRBD1	TRBV19	NA	TRBJ2-7	TGTGCCAGTAGTACCGGACAGGGAACCTACGAGCAGTACTTC	CASSTGQGTYEQYF
NA	TRBV7-9	NA	TRBJ2-5	TGTGCCAGCAGCTTAGGGGCACCGGTGCAGGGCCGCGATTGGACCCAGTACTTC	CASSLGAPVQGRDWTQYF
NA	TRBV18	few	TRBJ1-2	TGTGCCAGCTCACCAGCCGGCAGGGCTGACTATGGCTACACCTTC	CASSPAGRADYGYTF
NA	TRBV10-2	few	TRBJ2-7	TGCGCCAGCAGCCCCCAGGGGTTCCCCCCGGAGCAGTACTTC	CASSPQGFPPEQYF
NA	TRBV25-1	NA	TRBJ1-5	TGTGCCAGCAATTCGCACGGCAATCAGCCCCAGCATTTT	CASNSHGNQPQHF
TRBD1	TRBV5-4	NA	TRBJ1-1	TGTGCCAGCAGCACCATGACAGGGCGTATGAACACTGAAGCTTTCTTT	CASSTMTGRMNTEAFF
NA	TRBV9	NA	TRBJ2-7	TGTGCCAGCAGCGTAGGACGGGACAGTTCCGGGGGAAAATACGAGCAGTACTTC	CASSVGRDSSGGKYEQYF